The 31 T cell receptor beta chains given below trace back to one sample, sequenced in a study of shared clonotypes between healthy human individuals. Sequencing was performed with immunoSEQ multiplex PCR; in TCRdb, only in-frame clones are kept and a portion is missing. The sample carries about 2.4 million clones, more than 80% recorded once. The sample was naive CD4+ T cells sorted from blood. The subset here: CD45RA+ positively selected. The receptor set was obtained from a man between 18 and 29 years old in good health.

J is TRBJ1-2 and V is TRBV19, with D perhaps matching TRBD1 (6 bases). Germline CDR1 and CDR2: LNHDA and SQIVND (reference sequence). The germline V and J ends were trimmed by 7 bases and 2 bases, with 11 bases remaining between them. This CDR3 comprises 13 residues. CDR3 sequence reads: CASTRDNNYGYTF. As DNA, the CDR3 is TGTGCCAGTACCCGGGACAACAACTATGGCTACACCTTC. The full variable domain, completed using reference TRBV19 and TRBJ1-2, is DGGITQSPKYLFRKEGQNVTLSCEQNLNHDAMYWYRQDPGQGLRLIYYSQIVNDFQKGDIAEGYSVSREKKESFPLTVTSAQKNPTAFYLCASTRDNNYGYTFGSGTRLTVV.

The chain carries TRBV18 and TRBJ2-7, with no clear D. The V and J ends lost 4 bases and 6 bases respectively, with 10 bases between them. CDR3 size: 12 residues. CDR1 KGHSH and CDR2 LQKENI come from the germline V gene. Written as DNA, the CDR3 is TGTGCCAGCTCACGTGACGGATTCGAGCAGTACTTC. Its translation: CASSRDGFEQYF.

This clone was counted once. This chain joins TRBV11-3 and TRBJ2-1, with TRBD1 matching 8 bases. After removal of 3 bases from V and 8 bases from J, the junction contained 6 bases not matched to a gene. This CDR3 has 14 amino acids. The V gene's germline CDR1 is SGHNT and CDR2 YENEEA. The CDR3 here is CASSFGRGRDEQFF. The CDR3 bases are TGTGCCAGCAGCTTTGGCAGGGGGCGGGATGAGCAGTTCTTC.

The CDR3 region has the DNA TGTGCCAGCAACTCAGGGGGACAGGGTACCTACGAGCAGTACTTC. It is translated as CASNSGGQGTYEQYF. This chain connects TRBV5-4 to TRBJ2-7; 9 nucleotides line up with TRBD1. Germline V gene data show CDR1 as SGHNT and CDR2 as YYREEE (reference sequence). With 6 bases clipped from V and 2 bases from J, the junction kept 9 bases outside the gene matches. The CDR3 runs to 15 residues.

This chain connects TRBV6-5 to TRBJ2-7; tentatively, D is TRBD2 (6 bases). V lost 3 bases and J lost 3, with 12 bases in between. The CDR3 length is 14 residues. CDR1 is MNHEY and CDR2 is SVGAGI in the germline V gene. The CDR3 nucleotides are TGTGCCAGCAGTTATAACGGACTAAACTACGAGCAGTACTTC. This translates into CASSYNGLNYEQYF.

The genes are TRBV6-1 and TRBJ2-2; 9 bases line up with TRBD1. The CDR3 extends over 16 amino acids. Trimming cost V 2 bases and J 6 bases; bases outside gene matches: 7. CDR1 is MNHNS, CDR2 SASEGT, per germline. The CDR3 protein is CASSETGTGRPGELFF. The CDR3 nucleotides read TGTGCCAGCAGTGAAACCGGGACAGGGCGGCCCGGGGAGCTGTTTTTT.

In this sample, this clone turned up a few times. The J gene is TRBJ1-1, the V gene TRBV6-5, with a possible D match to TRBD1 (6 bases). There are 14 residues in the CDR3. Germline-derived CDR1 and CDR2 are MNHEY and SVGAGI. Between the trimmed V and J ends, which lost 5 bases and 4 bases, there was a span of 14 bases. CDR3 in amino acids: CASSGGTSSTEAFF. CDR3 sequence (DNA): TGTGCCAGCAGTGGCGGGACATCGAGCACTGAAGCTTTCTTT.

The chain uses TRBV12-5 and TRBJ2-5, with D perhaps TRBD1 or TRBD2 (6 bases each). The ends were cut back, 6 bases at V and 2 bases at J, with 19 bases in the middle. This CDR3 spans 16 amino acids. Germline V gene sequence: CDR1 LGHNT, CDR2 FRNRAP. The CDR3 coding sequence is TGTGCTAGTGGCCAAAAGCTCCGGGGGCAACAAGAGACCCAGTACTTC. Encoded protein: CASGQKLRGQQETQYF.

This chain joins TRBV27 and TRBJ2-2; D is unclear. Trimming removed 7 bases from V and 1 base from J, with 19 bases in between. The germline CDR1 and CDR2 sequences are MNHEY and SMNVEV (reference sequence). The length of the CDR3 is 17 residues. DNA for the CDR3: TGTGCCAGCACCCCTATGTTTCCGACGGGGAACACCGGGGAGCTGTTTTTT. Encoded protein: CASTPMFPTGNTGELFF.

The chain recombines TRBV19 with TRBJ1-3; D unresolved. V lost 6 bases and J 4 bases, leaving 4 bases between the germline ends. The CDR3 length is 11 residues. The V gene's germline CDR1 is LNHDA and CDR2 SQIVND (reference sequence). The CDR3 loop reads CASRTGNTIYF. The CDR3 DNA follows: TGTGCCAGTAGGACCGGAAACACCATATATTTT.

This sequence joins TRBV9 and TRBJ2-1; 8 bases fit TRBD1. Germline-derived CDR1 and CDR2 are SGDLS and YYNGEE. The CDR3 has 16 amino acids. The V and J ends lost 3 bases and 3 bases, in that order; junction bases with no gene match: 8. The CDR3 loop is CASSADRGGLYNEQFF. DNA for the CDR3: TGTGCCAGCAGCGCCGACAGGGGAGGCCTCTACAATGAGCAGTTCTTC. Looking up the rest from reference TRBV9 and TRBJ2-1 gives the full variable domain: DSGVTQTPKHLITATGQRVTLRCSPRSGDLSVYWYQQSLDQGLQFLIQYYNGEERAKGNILERFSAQQFPDLHSELNLSSLELGDSALYFCASSADRGGLYNEQFFGPGTRLTVL.

This rearrangement joins TRBV19 to TRBJ2-1; 8 positions match TRBD2. V shed 3 bases, J shed 6 bases, and the junction held 10 bases outside the gene matches. The germline gives CDR1 LNHDA, CDR2 SQIVND (reference sequence). The CDR3 loop spans 16 amino acids. Written as DNA, the CDR3 is TGTGCCAGTAGTATCCTAGCGGGCAACTTGGGCAATGAGCAGTTCTTC. Protein sequence: CASSILAGNLGNEQFF. The full variable domain, completed using reference TRBV19 and TRBJ2-1, is DGGITQSPKYLFRKEGQNVTLSCEQNLNHDAMYWYRQDPGQGLRLIYYSQIVNDFQKGDIAEGYSVSREKKESFPLTVTSAQKNPTAFYLCASSILAGNLGNEQFFGPGTRLTVL.

The chain employs TRBV18 and TRBJ1-3; D possibly corresponds to TRBD1 (6 bases). The V end lost 5 bases, the J end lost 1 base, and 12 bases lay between the germline ends. Germline values: CDR1 KGHSH, CDR2 LQKENI. The CDR3 totals 15 residues. The chain's CDR3 is CASSLGQTSGNTIYF. CDR3 nucleotide sequence: TGTGCCAGCTCATTAGGACAGACGTCTGGAAACACCATATATTTT.

This chain connects TRBV10-1 to TRBJ2-5; no firm D call. V gave up 0 bases and J gave up 1 base, with 6 bases separating them. The germline V gene encodes CDR1 WNHNN and CDR2 SYGVQD (reference sequence). CDR3 size: 14 residues. CDR3 amino acids: CASSESGSQETQYF. The CDR3 nucleotides read TGCGCCAGCAGTGAGTCAGGCAGCCAAGAGACCCAGTACTTC.

The chain is built from TRBV28 and TRBJ2-7; maybe TRBD1 (6 bases). Deletions cut 5 bases from V and 0 bases from J, with 11 bases between. Germline V gives CDR1 MDHEN, CDR2 SYDVKM. This CDR3 region has 14 residues. The CDR3 loop is CASSTTGSSYEQYF. CDR3 DNA: TGTGCCAGCAGTACCACAGGGAGCTCCTACGAGCAGTACTTC.

The chain links TRBV19 to TRBJ2-3, with D possibly being TRBD1 or TRBD2 (5 bases each). Trimming took off 6 bases at V and 3 bases at J, with 16 bases between the two ends. The CDR3 spans 15 residues. Germline V lookup: CDR1 LNHDA, CDR2 SQIVND (reference sequence). CDR3 in DNA: TGTGCCAGTAGCCCCGGTTGGGGGAGTACAGATACGCAGTATTTT. The encoded protein is CASSPGWGSTDTQYF.

This clone was counted between two and nine times. The chain recombines TRBV27 with TRBJ1-4, with 7 positions matching TRBD1. Per germline, CDR1 MNHEY and CDR2 SMNVEV (reference sequence). V shed 2 bases, J shed 0 bases, and the junction held 6 bases outside the gene matches. The CDR3 spans 17 residues. Here the CDR3 DNA reads TGTGCCAGCAGTTTAGGGTGGGACAGAGCAACTAATGAAAAACTGTTTTTT. Protein sequence: CASSLGWDRATNEKLFF.

The V call is TRBV5-1, the J call TRBJ1-5; D is uncertain. The ends were cut back, 0 bases at V and 6 bases at J, with 13 bases in the middle. CDR1 SGHRS and CDR2 YFSETQ come from the germline V gene. CDR3 length: 15 residues. CDR3 nucleotides: TGCGCCAGCAGCTTGGATATAGGCTGGGGTCAGCCCCAGCATTTT. Translated: CASSLDIGWGQPQHF.

The J gene is TRBJ1-2, the V gene TRBV5-6; no clear D gene. The V end lost 0 bases, the J end lost 4 bases, and 10 bases lay between the germline ends. The CDR3 loop spans 14 amino acids. Germline lookup yields CDR1 SGHDT and CDR2 YYEEEE. The CDR3 coding sequence is TGTGCCAGCAGCTTGGTTGAGAAACCCTATGGCTACACCTTC. Protein sequence: CASSLVEKPYGYTF.

The chain is built from TRBV9 and TRBJ2-3; TRBD2 agrees at 9 bases. The V gene end was trimmed by 0 bases and the J gene end by 6 bases; junction bases not matched to a gene: 8. This CDR3 contains 16 residues. Germline V gives CDR1 SGDLS, CDR2 YYNGEE. In DNA form, the CDR3 reads TGTGCCAGCAGCGTAGGACTAGCGGAGAAAACGGATACGCAGTATTTT. This gives the protein CASSVGLAEKTDTQYF.

This chain connects TRBV6-5 to TRBJ1-2, with no clear D. V gave up 6 bases and J gave up 0 bases, with 14 bases separating them. This CDR3 has 15 amino acids. Germline CDR1 is MNHEY and CDR2 is SVGAGI. The CDR3 region has the DNA TGTGCCAGCAGCCACGGCGTACACACTAACTATGGCTACACCTTC. Translated: CASSHGVHTNYGYTF.

The chain recombines TRBV28 with TRBJ1-6; no definite D call. Trimming cost V 4 bases and J 7 bases, with 11 bases left between them. CDR3 length: 14 residues. The germline CDR1 and CDR2 sequences are MDHEN and SYDVKM. The CDR3 region has the DNA TGTGCCAGCAGTTCGGCAGGACTGAATTCACCCCTCCACTTT. It is translated as CASSSAGLNSPLHF. The full variable domain, rest sourced from reference TRBV28 and TRBJ1-6, is DVKVTQSSRYLVKRTGEKVFLECVQDMDHENMFWYRQDPGLGLRLIYFSYDVKMKEKGDIPEGYSVSREKKERFSLILESASTNQTSMYLCASSSAGLNSPLHFGNGTRLTVT.

The chain carries TRBV6-1 and TRBJ2-2; D is perhaps TRBD1 (6 bases). V lost 7 bases to trimming and J lost 2 bases, with 11 bases between them. The CDR3 spans 14 residues. CDR1 MNHNS and CDR2 SASEGT come from the germline V gene. The CDR3 loop reads CASTQGINTGELFF. The CDR3 DNA reads TGTGCCAGCACCCAGGGGATAAACACCGGGGAGCTGTTTTTT.

The chain has TRBV9 and TRBJ2-1, with 10 nucleotides matching TRBD2. The CDR3 spans 16 residues. Germline V lookup: CDR1 SGDLS, CDR2 YYNGEE. V trimming: 4 bases; J trimming: 4 bases; junction bases outside the gene matches: 8. The CDR3 DNA is TGTGCCAGCAGCCCAAAACTAGCGGGACGGTACAATGAGCAGTTCTTC. This gives the protein CASSPKLAGRYNEQFF.

As for this clone: Distinct nucleotide sequences in the sample also encode this CDR3. This sequence joins TRBV7-2 and TRBJ2-7; TRBD1 might be the D (6 bases). The CDR3 has 15 residues. Trimming shortened V by 1 base and J by 2 bases, and 12 bases separated the two germline ends. Looked up from germline, CDR1 is SGHTA and CDR2 is FQGNSA. The DNA of the CDR3 is TGTGCCAGCAGCTTAGAGGGCAGGGGACCCTACGAGCAGTACTTC. Translation: CASSLEGRGPYEQYF.

The rearrangement links TRBV5-1 to TRBJ2-5; unclear D gene. This CDR3 region has 13 residues. Germline V gives CDR1 SGHRS, CDR2 YFSETQ. Trimming removed 4 bases from V and 4 bases from J, with 11 bases in between. The CDR3 protein is CASSVVSLETQYF. CDR3 DNA sequence: TGCGCCAGCAGCGTCGTGAGTTTAGAGACCCAGTACTTC.

This clone showed up just once. The V and J genes are TRBV6-5 and TRBJ2-3, with a possible D match to TRBD2 (6 bases). Trimming shortened V by 5 bases and J by 3 bases, and 15 bases separated the two germline ends. There are 15 residues in the CDR3. CDR1 and CDR2 from the germline V gene are MNHEY and SVGAGI. The CDR3 region is CASSRRDSGTDTQYF. CDR3 coding DNA: TGTGCCAGCAGTCGCCGGGACTCGGGGACAGATACGCAGTATTTT.

This chain links TRBV6-5 with TRBJ2-6; TRBD1 matches at 8 bases. CDR1 MNHEY and CDR2 SVGAGI come from the germline V gene. The CDR3 runs 15 residues. V lost 6 bases, J lost 4 bases, and 5 bases stayed unmatched. The CDR3 sequence: CASSYGQGGANVLTF. The DNA of the CDR3 is TGTGCCAGCAGCTACGGACAGGGCGGGGCCAACGTCCTGACTTTC.

Written as DNA, the CDR3 is TGCGCCAGCAGCGGCCGGGACCCTACGTTAAGGCGTAACACTGAAGCTTTCTTT. Protein product: CASSGRDPTLRRNTEAFF. V gene TRBV5-1 combines with J gene TRBJ1-1, with D tentatively TRBD1 (5 bases). The CDR3 is 18 residues long. Germline V gives CDR1 SGHRS, CDR2 YFSETQ. Between the trimmed V and J ends, which lost 4 bases and 2 bases, there was a span of 24 bases.

The rearrangement uses TRBV19 and TRBJ1-1, with 8 bases matching TRBD1. Germline lookup yields CDR1 LNHDA and CDR2 SQIVND (reference sequence). CDR3 size: 15 residues. V was pared by 7 bases and J by 4 bases, with 11 bases of the junction left unmatched. CDR3 amino acids: CASIGTGPLSTEAFF. CDR3 nucleotides: TGTGCCAGTATCGGGACAGGACCATTGTCCACTGAAGCTTTCTTT.

The chain uses TRBV7-9 and TRBJ2-7; 8 nucleotides line up with TRBD1. This CDR3 is built from 16 residues. After removal of 5 bases from V and 1 base from J, the junction contained 10 bases not matched to a gene. Germline V gene sequence: CDR1 SEHNR, CDR2 FQNEAQ (reference sequence). The CDR3 sequence is CASSLMGTGGSYEQYF. CDR3 nucleotides: TGTGCCAGCAGCCTTATGGGAACAGGGGGTTCCTACGAGCAGTACTTC.